This T cell receptor (beta chain) was documented in a study of T-cell memory formation after mild COVID-19. Looked up from germline, CDR1 is LGHDT and CDR2 is YNNKEL (reference sequence). The CDR3 is 12 residues long. The V end was cut by 3 bases, the J end by 11 bases, with 13 bases between. TCRdb itself ran the 5' RACE reads through MiXCR, one entry per CDR3 protein. The sample contains 340,000 or so distinct CDR3 sequences, 10% to 15% of which appear only once. The sequenced sample consisted of PBMCs or a T cell subset sorted from them (not recorded which). The origin of this receptor is a man younger than 35 who had mild COVID-19 (a few samples of this study predate the infection). Cell type and time point are not known. The chain employs TRBV3-1 and TRBJ1-1; D might be TRBD1 (6 bases). In DNA form, the CDR3 reads TGTGCCAGCAGCCAGGGGCAGGGGACGGCTTTCTTT. It translates to CASSQGQGTAFF.